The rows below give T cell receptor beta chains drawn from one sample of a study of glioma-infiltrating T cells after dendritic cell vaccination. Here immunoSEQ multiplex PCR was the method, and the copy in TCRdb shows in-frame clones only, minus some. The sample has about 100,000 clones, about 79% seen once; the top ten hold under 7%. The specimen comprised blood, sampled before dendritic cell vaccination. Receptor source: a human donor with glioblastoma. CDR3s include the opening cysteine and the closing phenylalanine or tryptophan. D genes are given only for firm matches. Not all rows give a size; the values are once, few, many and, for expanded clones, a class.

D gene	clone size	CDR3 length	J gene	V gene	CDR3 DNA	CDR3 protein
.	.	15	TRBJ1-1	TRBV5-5	TGTGCCAGCAGCCGCGCGGGACGGTTGAACACTGAAGCTTTCTTT	CASSRAGRLNTEAFF
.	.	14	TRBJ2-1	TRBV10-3	TGTGCCACCCAAAAGGGCGGGACCTACAATGAGCAGTTCTTC	CATQKGGTYNEQFF
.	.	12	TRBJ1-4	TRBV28	TGTGCCAGCACCACGGCGGGTGAAAAACTGTTTTTT	CASTTAGEKLFF
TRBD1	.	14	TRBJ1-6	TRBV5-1	TGCGCCAGCAGCTCGGAGACAGGGAGATCACCCCTCCACTTT	CASSSETGRSPLHF
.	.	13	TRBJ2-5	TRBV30	TGTGCCTGGAGAAGGCAGGGTAGTGAGACCCAGTACTTC	CAWRRQGSETQYF
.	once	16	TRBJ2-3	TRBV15	TGTGCCACCAGCAAGGAGTACAGGTTAGGCACAGATACGCAGTATTTT	CATSKEYRLGTDTQYF
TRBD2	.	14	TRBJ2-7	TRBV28	TGTGCCAGCAGTCCAGCGGGGCAAACCTACGAGCAGTACTTC	CASSPAGQTYEQYF
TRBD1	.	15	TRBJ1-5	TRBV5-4	TGTGCCAGCAGCCAAGAAACAGGGGGGTATCAGCCCCAGCATTTT	CASSQETGGYQPQHF
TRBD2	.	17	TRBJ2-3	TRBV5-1	TGCGCCAGCAGCTTGACTGGGACTAGCGGGGGGGCGGATACGCAGTATTTT	CASSLTGTSGGADTQYF
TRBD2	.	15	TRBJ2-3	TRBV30	TGTGCCTGGAGAACACTAGCGGGAGTAACAGATACGCAGTATTTT	CAWRTLAGVTDTQYF
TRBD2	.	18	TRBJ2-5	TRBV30	TGTGCCTGGAGGATCCGCAACCCCCAGGGACTAGCAGAAGAGACCCAGTACTTC	CAWRIRNPQGLAEETQYF
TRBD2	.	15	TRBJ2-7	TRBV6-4	TGTGCCAGCAGTGCCCGGGGGGGGACCCCCTACGAGCAGTACTTC	CASSARGGTPYEQYF
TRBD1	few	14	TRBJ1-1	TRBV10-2	TGCGCCAGCAGCCCGGGACAGAGGAACACTGAAGCTTTCTTT	CASSPGQRNTEAFF
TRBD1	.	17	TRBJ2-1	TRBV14	TGTGCCAGCAGCCAAGTGGGACAGGTATTTTCCCTCGATGAGCAGTTCTTC	CASSQVGQVFSLDEQFF
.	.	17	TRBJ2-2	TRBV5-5	TGTGCCAGCCTACCCTCGGGACTCTCCGGGGGATCCGGGGAGCTGTTTTTT	CASLPSGLSGGSGELFF
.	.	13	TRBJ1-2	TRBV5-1	TGCGCCAGCAGATCAACAGGTGTCGATGGCTACACCTTC	CASRSTGVDGYTF
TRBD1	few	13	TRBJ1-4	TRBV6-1	TGTGCCAGCATCCTCCAGGGGGATGAAAAACTGTTTTTT	CASILQGDEKLFF
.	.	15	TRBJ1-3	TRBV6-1	TGTGCCAGCAACAGACAGTTCAACTCTGGAAACACCATATATTTT	CASNRQFNSGNTIYF
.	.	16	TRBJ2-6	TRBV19	TGTGCCAGCACTCCTCTGTTCTTCTCTGGGGCCAACGTCCTGACTTTC	CASTPLFFSGANVLTF
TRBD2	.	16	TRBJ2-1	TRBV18	TGTGCCAGCTCACCACGAACTAGCGGGAGCTACAATGAGCAGTTCTTC	CASSPRTSGSYNEQFF
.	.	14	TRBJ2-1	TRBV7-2	TGTGCCAGCAGCTTAGAAGGGGCCGGCAGGGAGCAGTTCTTC	CASSLEGAGREQFF
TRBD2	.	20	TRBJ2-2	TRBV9	TGTGCCAGCAGCGTTGGAACCGGGACTAGCGGGGGCGCGAACACCGGGGAGCTGTTTTTT	CASSVGTGTSGGANTGELFF
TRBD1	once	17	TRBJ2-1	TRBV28	TGTGCCAGCAGTGTCTGGACGGACAGGGAATACTACAATGAGCAGTTCTTC	CASSVWTDREYYNEQFF
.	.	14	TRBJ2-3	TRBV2	TGTGCCAGCAGTGGGTACGGGGGCACAGATACGCAGTATTTT	CASSGYGGTDTQYF
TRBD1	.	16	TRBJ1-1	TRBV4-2	TGTGCCAGCAGCCAAGGGAAGGACAGGGAGGTCACTGAAGCTTTCTTT	CASSQGKDREVTEAFF
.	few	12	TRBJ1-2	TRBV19	TGTGCCGGATTAAACAGAAACTATGGCTACACCTTC	CAGLNRNYGYTF
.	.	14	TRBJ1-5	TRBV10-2	TGCGCCAGCAGTGAGTCAGGACCGACAGTGCCCCAGCATTTT	CASSESGPTVPQHF
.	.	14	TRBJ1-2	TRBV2	TGTGCCAGCAGTGTTGACGGGGTGATCTATGGCTACACCTTC	CASSVDGVIYGYTF
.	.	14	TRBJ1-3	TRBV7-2	TGTGCCAGCAGCTTAGGACTCTCTGGAAACACCATATATTTT	CASSLGLSGNTIYF
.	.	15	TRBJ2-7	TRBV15	TGTGCCACCAGCAGAGATCCGGGACAATCCTACGAGCAGTACTTC	CATSRDPGQSYEQYF
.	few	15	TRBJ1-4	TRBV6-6	TGTGCCAGCAGTTCACGACAGAGGTGGTTTGAAAAACTGTTTTTT	CASSSRQRWFEKLFF
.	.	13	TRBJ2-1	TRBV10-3	TGTGCCATCAGTGAGTCATACTCCAATGAGCAGTTCTTC	CAISESYSNEQFF
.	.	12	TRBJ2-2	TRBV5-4	TGTGCCAGCAGCCCCCTAGCAGGGGAGCTGTTTTTT	CASSPLAGELFF
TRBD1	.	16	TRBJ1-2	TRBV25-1	TGTGCCAGCAGTGAATTTGTAGGGGGCCTAGGGAATGGCTACACCTTC	CASSEFVGGLGNGYTF
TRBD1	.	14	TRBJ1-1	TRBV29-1	TGCAGCGTTTTCCCCGGGACAGCGAACACTGAAGCTTTCTTT	CSVFPGTANTEAFF
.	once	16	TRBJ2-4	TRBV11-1	TGTGCCAGCAGCTTAGGCGCCATATTAGCCAAAAACATTCAGTACTTC	CASSLGAILAKNIQYF
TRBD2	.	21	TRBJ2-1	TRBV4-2	TGTGCCAGCAGCCAAGATAGTGGCACGGAACTAGCGGGGGACCTTGGGTATGAGCAGTTCTTC	CASSQDSGTELAGDLGYEQFF
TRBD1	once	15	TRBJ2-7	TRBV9	TGTGCCAGCAGCCTCCGGCCAGGGGGAGTCGACGAGCAGTACTTC	CASSLRPGGVDEQYF
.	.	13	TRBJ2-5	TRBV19	TGTGCCAGTAGTATAGCTTTCGGGGAGACCCAGTACTTC	CASSIAFGETQYF
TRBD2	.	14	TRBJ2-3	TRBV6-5	TGTGCCAGCAGGACTAGCCCGGCGGCAGATACGCAGTATTTT	CASRTSPAADTQYF
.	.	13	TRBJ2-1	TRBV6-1	TGTGCCAGCAGCCCTAGACCTAGTTCTGAGCAGTTCTTC	CASSPRPSSEQFF
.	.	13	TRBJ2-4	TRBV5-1	TGCGCCAGCAGGAATACAGGGAGCGACATTCAGTACTTC	CASRNTGSDIQYF
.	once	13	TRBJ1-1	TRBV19	TGTGCCAGTAGTAACGCGGGGTTCACTGAAGCTTTCTTT	CASSNAGFTEAFF
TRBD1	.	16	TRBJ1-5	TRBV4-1	TGCGCCAGCAGCCGCCAGGACAGGGGGATCAATCAGCCCCAGCATTTT	CASSRQDRGINQPQHF
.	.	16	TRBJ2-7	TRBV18	TGTGCCAGCTCACCGAACAGGTCCGGGGGTCGCTACGAGCAGTACTTC	CASSPNRSGGRYEQYF
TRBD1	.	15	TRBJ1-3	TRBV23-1	TGCGCCAGCATCCACGACAGGGTGACTGGAAACACCATATATTTT	CASIHDRVTGNTIYF
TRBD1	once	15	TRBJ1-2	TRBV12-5	TGTGCTAGTGGTCCAGACAGGGAGACTAACTATGGCTACACCTTC	CASGPDRETNYGYTF
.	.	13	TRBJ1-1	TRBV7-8	TGTGCCACCCAAAGCTTTTCGAGGGTACAGGCTTTCTTT	CATQSFSRVQAFF
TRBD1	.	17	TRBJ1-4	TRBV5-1	TGCGCCAGCAGCACCGGGACAGGGGGGGTTAGGTCGGAAAAACTGTTTTTT	CASSTGTGGVRSEKLFF
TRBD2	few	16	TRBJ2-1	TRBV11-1	TGTGCCAGCAGCGTTTCCGGGACTAGACTATACAATGAGCAGTTCTTC	CASSVSGTRLYNEQFF
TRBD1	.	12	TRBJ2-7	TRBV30	TGTGCCTCGACAGGGGGCGCTTACGAGCAGTACTTC	CASTGGAYEQYF
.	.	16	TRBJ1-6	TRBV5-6	TGTGCCAGCAGCTTAGGGCTCGTGCAGGGGTATAGACCCCTCCACTTT	CASSLGLVQGYRPLHF
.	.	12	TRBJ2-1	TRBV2	TGTGCCAGCAGTGAAGTGGGCAGGGGGGAGTTCTTC	CASSEVGRGEFF
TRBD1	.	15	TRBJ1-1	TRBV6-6	TGTGCCAGCAGAGACAGGGGGCGAGGCGACACTGAAGCTTTCTTT	CASRDRGRGDTEAFF
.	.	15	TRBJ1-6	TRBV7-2	TGTGCCAGCAGATTGCAAACAGGGAATAATTCACCCCTCCACTTT	CASRLQTGNNSPLHF